This T cell receptor beta chain was recorded in a study of tissue T cells after allogeneic stem cell transplantation. Regarding time point: mouse harvest day 7 after allogeneic transplant. The graft held 10^6 splenic CD5+ T cells and 10^7 T-cell-depleted bone marrow cells. Germline-derived CDR1 and CDR2 are NNHNN and SYGAGS (reference sequence). The V end was cut by 5 bases, the J end by 5 bases, with 7 bases between. This CDR3 spans 11 amino acids. Assay used: immunoSEQ multiplex PCR; TCRdb lists only in-frame clones, some missing. Of 7,500 to 9,500 clones in the sample, around 45% are singletons; the top ten hold 6.5% to 9%. A remark on this clone: Mouse gene names and germline throughout. The read ends 1 residue early relative to the CDR3; the germline J gene fills the gap.

The clonotype was recovered from a female BALB/c mouse given C57BL/6 T cells with graft-versus-host disease after an allogeneic hematopoietic cell transplant. Sequencing was carried out using gut tissue. V usage is TRBV13-2 and J usage is TRBJ1-1, with D perhaps TRBD1 (5 bases). The chain's CDR3 is CASGQGTEVFF. Incomplete CDR3 DNA: TGTGCCAGCGGGCAGGGAACAGAAGTCTTC.